The clone carrying this T cell receptor beta chain was detected only a few times. What it binds is unknown. One junction end disagrees with the germline gene, perhaps due to a read error. This sample is part of a study of metastatic and nonmetastatic thyroid tumors. Across the study: Comparison of repertoires was carried out across blood and tumor or nodule tissue from malignant and benign thyroid patients.

Every patient underwent thyroid surgery untreated. Germline V lookup: CDR1 MDHEN, CDR2 SYDVKM. The CDR3 length is 16 residues. Study-wide points: In blood and tumor, TCR beta diversity was reportedly significantly higher in malignant thyroid tumors than in benign nodules.

Study processing details: Variation in CDR3 across clinicopathological groups served as the basis for constructing a distant-metastasis classifier in papillary thyroid cancer. TCRdb reanalyzed the PCR reads with MiXCR. The V and J calls reflect TCRdb's pipeline rather than the authors' work. Here the sample spans roughly 2,500 clones, under 30% being singletons. The V call is TRBV28, the J call TRBJ1-1; D is unresolved. This clonotype was obtained from a male donor with papillary thyroid cancer or a benign thyroid nodule (not recorded which). Some clones in this sample may be carry-over from other donors' samples. Sequencing was carried out using adjacent normal tissue. The CDR3 sequence: CASSFGLDLPNTESFF. CDR3 sequence (DNA): TGTGCCAGCAGTTTTGGGTTGGACCTCCCAAACACTGAATCTTTCTTT.